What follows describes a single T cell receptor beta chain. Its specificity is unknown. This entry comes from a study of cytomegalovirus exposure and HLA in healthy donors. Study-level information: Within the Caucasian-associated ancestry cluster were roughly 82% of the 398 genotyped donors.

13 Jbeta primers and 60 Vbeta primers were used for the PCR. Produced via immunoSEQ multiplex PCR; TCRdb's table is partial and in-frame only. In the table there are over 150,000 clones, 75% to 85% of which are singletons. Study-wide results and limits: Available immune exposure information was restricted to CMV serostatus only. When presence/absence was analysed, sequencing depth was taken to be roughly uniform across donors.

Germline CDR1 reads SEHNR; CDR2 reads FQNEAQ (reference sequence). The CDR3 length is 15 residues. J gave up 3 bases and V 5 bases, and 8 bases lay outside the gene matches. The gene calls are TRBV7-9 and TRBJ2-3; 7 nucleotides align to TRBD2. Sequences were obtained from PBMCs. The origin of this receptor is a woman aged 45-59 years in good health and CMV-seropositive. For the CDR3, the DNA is TGTGCCAGCAGCAAAACTAGCGTAAAGACAGATACGCAGTATTTT. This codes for CASSKTSVKTDTQYF.